These 13 T cell receptor beta chains were all obtained from the same sample, sequenced in a study of blood T cell repertoires in COVID-19. The protocol was immunoSEQ multiplex PCR, while the TCRdb copy is restricted to in-frame clones and leaves out a portion. Of a few hundred thousand clones in the sample, approximately 88% are singletons; the top ten hold under 13%. Material: PBMCs or T cells enriched from blood (not recorded which). Receptor source: a man between 18 and 29 years old with acute COVID-19.

The gene calls are TRBV30 and TRBJ1-1; unclear D gene. This CDR3 has 13 residues. Between the trimmed V and J ends, which lost 5 bases and 0 bases, there was a span of 10 bases. Germline loops: CDR1 GTSNPN, CDR2 SVGIG (reference sequence). The CDR3 protein is CAWATNMNTEAFF. DNA for the CDR3: TGTGCCTGGGCCACCAACATGAACACTGAAGCTTTCTTT.

V is TRBV19 and J is TRBJ2-7, with a tentative D call TRBD1 (6 bases). V lost 3 bases to trimming and J lost 2 bases, with 14 bases between them. Looked up from germline, CDR1 is LNHDA and CDR2 is SQIVND (reference sequence). This CDR3 region has 15 residues. The chain's CDR3 is CASSMSGAVTYEQYF. The CDR3, as DNA: TGTGCCAGTAGTATGTCAGGGGCAGTTACCTACGAGCAGTACTTC.

The rearrangement links TRBV27 to TRBJ1-2, with D hard to call. This CDR3 is 14 amino acids long. Germline V lookup: CDR1 MNHEY, CDR2 SMNVEV (reference sequence). V dropped 3 bases and J dropped 1 base, with 9 bases sitting between them. The CDR3 region is CASSLDGSNYGYTF. CDR3 nucleotides: TGTGCCAGCAGTTTGGACGGGAGTAACTATGGCTACACCTTC.

The chain uses TRBV14 and TRBJ2-7, with TRBD2 identical over 7 bases. Germline values: CDR1 SGHDN, CDR2 FVKESK. The V segment lost 1 base and the J segment 4 bases; nucleotides outside the gene matches: 7. The CDR3 is 15 amino acids. CDR3 coding DNA: TGTGCCAGCAGCCAAGGTCGGGCGGGAGAATACGAGCAGTACTTC. It specifies CASSQGRAGEYEQYF.

The rearrangement joins TRBV6-5 to TRBJ1-6; D gene unclear. CDR1 and CDR2 from the germline V gene are MNHEY and SVGAGI. The CDR3 spans 13 residues. The V end lost 6 bases, the J end lost 15 bases, and 18 bases lay between the germline ends. CDR3 DNA sequence: TGTGCCAGCAGGGCCGAGAGCGGAGTTATCCTCCACTTT. It encodes CASRAESGVILHF.

This clone was counted only a few times. CDR3 sequence: CASSDQLGAGGTEAFF. DNA for the CDR3: TGTGCCAGCAGTGACCAGTTAGGGGCAGGCGGCACTGAAGCTTTCTTT. The chain carries TRBV6-1 and TRBJ1-1; possible D gene TRBD1, 5 bases. This CDR3 has 16 residues. From germline, CDR1 is MNHNS and CDR2 SASEGT. V lost 3 bases and J 4 bases, leaving 18 bases between the germline ends.

V gene TRBV19 combines with J gene TRBJ2-7, with 10 bases aligning to TRBD2. The CDR3 extends over 18 amino acids. V lost 5 bases to trimming and J lost 2 bases; unmatched junction nucleotides: 15. The germline V gene has CDR1 LNHDA and CDR2 SQIVND (reference sequence). For the CDR3, the DNA is TGTGCCAGTAGTTCGGGCGGGACTAGCGTAACTCCAACCTACGAGCAGTACTTC. The encoded protein is CASSSGGTSVTPTYEQYF.

The CDR3 reads CASSGLAGGMTDTQYF. CDR3 DNA: TGTGCCAGCAGCGGGTTAGCGGGAGGGATGACGGATACGCAGTATTTT. The V and J genes are TRBV21-1 and TRBJ2-3; the D segment call TRBD2 is taken from the table without a DNA check. TRBV21-1 is a known pseudogene. The CDR3 runs 16 residues.

Here the CDR3 DNA reads TGCGCCAGCAGCTTGGAGCGGGTAGAGATGGCTGAAGCTTTCTTT. It codes for CASSLERVEMAEAFF. The chain is built from TRBV5-1 and TRBJ1-1; no reliable D call. This CDR3 has 15 amino acids. CDR1 is SGHRS, CDR2 YFSETQ, per germline. V was trimmed by 0 bases and J by 6 bases, leaving 15 bases between them.

This rearrangement joins TRBV27 to TRBJ2-1, with 14 positions matching TRBD2. The J segment lost 5 bases and the V segment lost 10 bases, leaving 19 bases of the junction unmatched. Germline V gene sequence: CDR1 MNHEY, CDR2 SMNVEV (reference sequence). CDR3 size: 19 residues. The CDR3 nucleotides are TGTGCCACCTCACGGACAGGTCCGGGACTAGCGGGGGTGGACAATGAGCAGTTCTTC. This codes for CATSRTGPGLAGVDNEQFF.

The chain is built from TRBV19 and TRBJ2-1; 7 bases match TRBD1. The V gene's germline CDR1 is LNHDA and CDR2 SQIVND (reference sequence). Trimming took 7 bases from V and 9 from J; bases not matched to a gene: 12. The CDR3 loop spans 14 amino acids. Here the CDR3 DNA reads TGTGCCAGTACTAGGGGGCTAGGAATCAGTGAGCAGTTCTTC. Translated, it gives CASTRGLGISEQFF.

The gene calls are TRBV4-1 and TRBJ2-4; D is ambiguous. Germline V gene data show CDR1 as MGHRA and CDR2 as YSYEKL. V was pared by 2 bases and J by 0 bases, with 8 bases between. This CDR3 has 15 residues. This chain's CDR3 is CASSQIQLAKNIQYF. The CDR3 nucleotides read TGCGCCAGCAGCCAAATACAGTTAGCCAAAAACATTCAGTACTTC.

This chain links TRBV29-1 with TRBJ1-1; perhaps TRBD1 as D (5 bases). Germline V lookup: CDR1 SQVTM, CDR2 ANQGSEA. The CDR3 contains 12 residues. V was shortened by 7 bases and J by 5 bases, with 14 bases between the two germline ends. The CDR3 reads CSAPARGTEAFF. CDR3 nucleotides: TGCAGCGCCCCGGCTAGGGGTACTGAAGCTTTCTTT.